This TCR beta chain was found in a study of CD8 T cells in ankylosing spondylitis. Study-wide findings and caveats: As for the disease-linked clones, they showed a CD8+ phenotype and occurred at relatively low frequencies in peripheral blood. Within ankylosing spondylitis blood, a TCR beta motif made up of seven to nine highly homologous variants appeared to be characteristic.

The ends lost 2 bases at V and 2 bases at J; junction bases unmatched: 4. Looked up from germline, CDR1 is MNHEY and CDR2 is SVGAGI. The CDR3 has 15 residues. The sample holds a few counts of this clonotype. Its antigen remains unknown. TCRdb independently ran MiXCR on the 5' RACE reads; one entry per CDR3 protein. The repertoire has 450,000 to 550,000 distinct CDR3 sequences, approximately 5.3% of them found once; the top ten carry around 3.5%. Sequenced sample: blood, either unsorted or a sorted T cell fraction (not recorded which). The sequence was obtained from a male donor with ankylosing spondylitis. This chain joins TRBV6-5 and TRBJ2-7; TRBD1 agrees at 9 bases. The DNA of the CDR3 is TGTGCCAGCAGTTACAGGACAGGGGCCACCTACGAGCAGTACTTC. This codes for CASSYRTGATYEQYF.